This T cell receptor beta chain was identified in a study of blood T cell repertoires in COVID-19 (TCRdb year 2020). As for the study more broadly: Samples covering the acute and convalescent phases of COVID-19 were provided by collaborators in the United States, Italy and Spain. The repertoires were released in a freely available public database meant as a resource for research on the immune response to SARS-CoV-2. Where HLA class I and class II types were available, the types were taken from metadata supplied by the sample provider, not from assay-based typing. Samples were obtained from the ongoing ImmuneRACE study (first 160 participants) and from 950 to 1,500 subjects provided by 6 global collaborators. Subjects who had been exposed to COVID-19, were actively infected with it, or had recovered from it provided the deeply sampled blood TCRbeta repertoires that made up the dataset. The prospective study material was composed of cDNA or gDNA derived from T cells, B-cell-depleted T cells, or PBMCs. Nearly every sample came with metadata listing a de-identified subject ID, COVID-19 status, age in years and sex. Broad study findings and their caveats: The amount of clinical and demographic metadata varied by source and participant and was provided uncurated.

The CDR3 measures 16 amino acids from cysteine to phenylalanine. Only the CDR3 DNA is retained, 48 bases long and in frame from the first base. From a lookup of the germline V gene (reference sequence), CDR1 and CDR2 are LNHDA and SQIVND. The junction carries 14 bases between V and J, which are trimmed by 5 bases and 0 bases respectively. With regard to this clone: No cognate antigen has been identified for it. The input lacks base qualities; no much larger clone sits a single base away.

The immunoSEQ Assay, a bias-controlled multiplex PCR, was used to amplify TCRbeta CDR3 regions from genomic DNA. For the original study's pipeline: The number of nucleated cells in each sample was estimated by amplification of reference gene primers within the assay. To quantify the absolute abundance of each unique TCRbeta CDR3 rearrangement, sequence reads were collapsed and filtered. For each sample, productive Simpson clonality was calculated as the square root of Simpson's diversity index over productive rearrangements. TCRdb carries this immuneACCESS record with in-frame sequences only. Its versions omit some clonotypes, under half of them owing to an unresolved V gene in the studies checked, with the rest unexplained. V and J calls and clone size come straight from that table; D and trimming were deduced from the DNA. This sample holds around 400,000 clones; around 87% were observed only once. Roughly a tenth of the sample lies in the top ten.

One collaborating source in Seattle enrolled patients while the patients were actively infected and followed the patients over time throughout the course of disease. Collaborating institutions collected whole blood in K2EDTA tubes following their own protocols. For TCRbeta analysis, collaborators shipped samples as frozen whole blood, isolated PBMCs, or DNA extracted from either of those sample types. The sequencing input was peripheral blood. The TCR was taken from a woman in her twenties or thirties with COVID-19, enrolled during active disease. This chain joins TRBV19 to TRBJ2-1, with TRBD2 tentatively as D gene (6 bases match). The DNA sequence reads TGTGCCAGTAGTGTCCGCGGCGGGACCTCCTACAATGAGCAGTTCTTC. Translated, this gives CASSVRGGTSYNEQFF.